The 25 T cell receptor beta chains reported below all come from one sample, sequenced in a study of cytotoxic CD8 clonotypes in ibrutinib-treated CLL. Clones were sequenced by immunoSEQ multiplex PCR, and TCRdb holds only the in-frame ones, with some missing. The sample yields roughly 40,000 clones, about 65% seen once. The material was PBMCs, obtained at disease progression, from a patient treated with ibrutinib. These receptors all stem from a human donor with chronic lymphocytic leukemia.

The CDR3 DNA sequence: TGTGCCAGCAGAGGAACAGGGGCACCATCTAATGAAAAACTGTTTTTT. It translates to CASRGTGAPSNEKLFF. J is TRBJ1-4 and V is TRBV25-1; 7 bases line up with TRBD1. There are 16 residues in the CDR3. Trimming cost V 6 bases and J 3 bases; bases outside gene matches: 10. CDR1 MGHDK and CDR2 SYGVNS come from the germline V gene.

This clone was recorded once. This sequence joins TRBV2 and TRBJ2-1, with 12 bases lining up with TRBD2. Germline V lookup: CDR1 SNHLY, CDR2 FYNNEI. J was trimmed by 0 bases and V by 9 bases; bases with no gene match: 12. This CDR3 has 18 residues. DNA for the CDR3: TGTGCCAGAGGAAATGGACTAGCGGGACCGAGCTCCTACAATGAGCAGTTCTTC. This codes for CARGNGLAGPSSYNEQFF.

This clone has more than one count but fewer than ten. This rearrangement joins TRBV30 to TRBJ1-5, with D tentatively TRBD1 (5 bases). This CDR3 is 14 amino acids long. Germline V lookup: CDR1 GTSNPN, CDR2 SVGIG (reference sequence). V lost 1 base, J lost 10 bases, and 17 bases lay in between. The CDR3 region is CAWSGGTAREPQHF. In DNA, the CDR3 is TGTGCCTGGAGTGGAGGGACTGCCCGGGAACCCCAGCATTTT.

The chain employs TRBV6-4 and TRBJ1-1; no clear D gene. V lost 5 bases to trimming and J lost 1 base, with 11 bases between them. The CDR3 runs to 14 residues. Germline V gives CDR1 MRHNA, CDR2 SNTAGT. CDR3 protein: CASSHRAGNTEAFF. CDR3 DNA sequence: TGTGCCAGCAGTCATCGGGCGGGGAACACTGAAGCTTTCTTT.

The chain recombines TRBV5-6 with TRBJ2-2; possibly TRBD2 for D (6 bases). This CDR3 is 14 amino acids long. Germline assignment: CDR1 SGHDT and CDR2 YYEEEE. V lost 4 bases and J lost 6, with 13 bases in between. The DNA of the CDR3 is TGTGCCAGCAGCCCCTGGAGGGAGCCCGGGGAGCTGTTTTTT. It encodes CASSPWREPGELFF.

The V call is TRBV7-2, the J call TRBJ2-1; 13 bases map to TRBD2. The J segment lost 0 bases and the V segment lost 3 bases, leaving 5 bases of the junction unmatched. There are 18 residues in the CDR3. Germline-derived CDR1 and CDR2 are SGHTA and FQGNSA. The DNA for the CDR3 is TGTGCCAGCAGCTTGGGGACTAGCGGGACTAACTCCTACAATGAGCAGTTCTTC. Its translation is CASSLGTSGTNSYNEQFF.

This clone was counted once. CDR3 protein: CASSLFEGGLGGELFF. The DNA for the CDR3 is TGTGCCAGCAGCTTATTTGAAGGGGGACTTGGCGGGGAGCTGTTTTTT. The rearrangement joins TRBV7-9 to TRBJ2-2; D might be TRBD1 or TRBD2, each matching 6 bases. Germline CDR1 SEHNR, CDR2 FQNEAQ (reference sequence). The CDR3 sequence is 16 residues long. Trimming took 2 bases from V and 7 from J, leaving 17 bases between them. The whole variable domain, remainder taken from reference TRBV7-9 and TRBJ2-2, is DTGVSQNPRHKITKRGQNVTFRCDPISEHNRLYWYRQTLGQGPEFLTYFQNEAQLEKSRLLSDRFSAERPKGSFSTLEIQRTEQGDSAMYLCASSLFEGGLGGELFFGEGSRLTVL.

This chain uses TRBV4-2 with TRBJ1-3; D is undetermined. V was clipped by 0 bases and J by 4 bases, with 16 bases between them. Germline lookup yields CDR1 LGHNA and CDR2 YNFKEQ. This CDR3 contains 17 residues. Here the CDR3 reads CASSQERRAHYGNTIYF. The CDR3 DNA sequence: TGTGCCAGCAGCCAAGAGCGAAGGGCTCACTACGGAAACACCATATATTTT.

The chain uses TRBV27 and TRBJ2-7; 9 nucleotides agree with TRBD1. Germline V gene data show CDR1 as MNHEY and CDR2 as SMNVEV (reference sequence). The CDR3 has 19 amino acids. V lost 3 bases to trimming and J lost 0 bases; unmatched junction nucleotides: 15. The CDR3 sequence is CASSFFDRGFQGASYEQYF. The CDR3 nucleotides are TGTGCCAGCAGTTTTTTTGACAGGGGGTTTCAAGGGGCCTCCTACGAGCAGTACTTC.

Only a few counts were recorded for this clone. The V and J genes are TRBV9 and TRBJ1-4; the D gene is possibly TRBD1 (6 bases). The germline V and J ends were trimmed by 0 bases and 2 bases, with 17 bases remaining between them. CDR3 length: 18 amino acids. Germline CDR1 SGDLS, CDR2 YYNGEE. The DNA of the CDR3 is TGTGCCAGCAGCGTAGATCCTCAGGGGATGGGGACTAATGAAAAACTGTTTTTT. It yields the protein CASSVDPQGMGTNEKLFF.

J is TRBJ2-5 and V is TRBV7-2; D assignment may be TRBD1 or TRBD2 (5 bases each). The CDR3 has 13 residues. Germline V CDR1 and CDR2: SGHTA, FQGNSA. The germline V and J ends were trimmed by 7 bases and 5 bases, with 14 bases remaining between them. The CDR3 loop reads CASTVRGTETQYF. In nucleotides, the CDR3 is TGTGCCAGCACCGTACGGGGCACGGAGACCCAGTACTTC.

The genes are TRBV7-9 and TRBJ2-5; the D gene could be TRBD1 or TRBD2 (5 bases each). This CDR3 is built from 15 residues. From germline, CDR1 is SEHNR and CDR2 FQNEAQ (reference sequence). V lost 5 bases and J lost 1, with 14 bases in between. The CDR3 DNA follows: TGTGCCAGCAGCCTTAATCCGGGACCCCAAGAGACCCAGTACTTC. It codes for CASSLNPGPQETQYF.

J is TRBJ2-5 and V is TRBV7-3, with 9 bases aligning to TRBD1. The CDR3 sequence is 14 residues long. Trimming cost V 5 bases and J 5 bases; bases outside gene matches: 6. Looked up from germline, CDR1 is SGHTA and CDR2 is FQGTGA. CDR3 sequence (DNA): TGTGCCAGCAGCATGACAGGGGGTACGGAGACCCAGTACTTC. This codes for CASSMTGGTETQYF.

This clone was recorded once. This chain connects TRBV7-3 to TRBJ2-3; 11 positions match TRBD1. V trimming: 5 bases; J trimming: 6 bases; junction bases outside the gene matches: 7. Germline assignment: CDR1 SGHTA and CDR2 FQGTGA. CDR3 length: 15 amino acids. The CDR3 is CASSTGQGASDTQYF. The CDR3 DNA reads as TGTGCCAGCAGCACCGGACAGGGGGCTTCGGATACGCAGTATTTT.

This clone was counted between two and nine times. This chain uses TRBV5-4 with TRBJ1-2, with D possibly TRBD1 on 6 matching bases. Germline values: CDR1 SGHNT, CDR2 YYREEE (reference sequence). V dropped 3 bases and J dropped 6 bases, with 18 bases sitting between them. This CDR3 contains 15 residues. CDR3 DNA: TGTGCCAGCAGCTCCTTTTCGACAGGATCGAATGGCTACACCTTC. The encoded protein is CASSSFSTGSNGYTF.

This rearrangement joins TRBV13 to TRBJ1-4; D may be TRBD1 (5 bases). CDR3 length equals 14 residues. CDR1 and CDR2 from the germline V gene are PRHDT and FYEKMQ (reference sequence). Trimming left V 7 bases short and J 8 bases short, with 17 bases between. The CDR3 spells CASNAKGSKEKLFF. CDR3 in DNA: TGTGCCAGCAACGCCAAGGGGTCCAAAGAAAAACTGTTTTTT.

This clone has more than one count but fewer than ten. The rearrangement joins TRBV19 to TRBJ1-2; D gene uncertain. The ends were cut back, 7 bases at V and 5 bases at J, with 17 bases in the middle. Looked up from germline, CDR1 is LNHDA and CDR2 is SQIVND (reference sequence). The CDR3 length is 14 residues. The CDR3 here is CASKSGRHFYGYTF. The CDR3, as DNA: TGTGCCAGTAAATCCGGTCGGCACTTTTATGGCTACACCTTC.

The rearrangement links TRBV9 to TRBJ1-1, with D hard to call. This CDR3 comprises 13 residues. Germline loops: CDR1 SGDLS, CDR2 YYNGEE. The V end was cut by 5 bases, the J end by 1 base, with 9 bases between. The CDR3 bases are TGTGCCAGCAGTCTTTGGACGAACACTGAAGCTTTCTTT. Residues: CASSLWTNTEAFF.

The rearrangement uses TRBV30 and TRBJ2-7, with 9 bases matching TRBD2. The CDR3 has 15 amino acids. V lost 0 bases to trimming and J lost 2 bases; unmatched junction nucleotides: 5. In germline, CDR1 is GTSNPN, CDR2 SVGIG (reference sequence). In DNA form, the CDR3 reads TGTGCCTGGAGTGTAGGGACTAGCTCCGCCTACGAGCAGTACTTC. Translation: CAWSVGTSSAYEQYF.

This clone occurred once. The chain links TRBV15 to TRBJ2-1; the match to TRBD2 covers 13 bases. The CDR3 spans 15 residues. From germline, CDR1 is LNHNV and CDR2 YYDKDF (reference sequence). With 5 bases clipped from V and 7 bases from J, the junction kept 5 bases outside the gene matches. The CDR3, as DNA: TGTGCCACCAGCGGGAGGACTAGCGGGAGTAATGAGCAGTTCTTC. This codes for CATSGRTSGSNEQFF.

The V and J genes are TRBV7-2 and TRBJ2-1; perhaps TRBD2 as D (5 bases). The V end lost 5 bases, the J end lost 0 bases, and 11 bases lay between the germline ends. Germline values: CDR1 SGHTA, CDR2 FQGNSA. CDR3 size: 15 residues. The CDR3 here is CASSAGVSSYNEQFF. The CDR3 DNA reads as TGTGCCAGCAGCGCCGGGGTGAGCTCCTACAATGAGCAGTTCTTC.

This chain links TRBV29-1 with TRBJ2-3; TRBD1 aligns across 12 bases. V lost 0 bases to trimming and J lost 3 bases; unmatched junction nucleotides: 10. CDR1 SQVTM and CDR2 ANQGSEA come from the germline V gene. The CDR3 is 18 amino acids. The chain's CDR3 is CSVEELKWDRGQTDTQYF. In DNA, the CDR3 is TGCAGCGTTGAAGAACTCAAATGGGACAGGGGGCAAACAGATACGCAGTATTTT.

The J gene is TRBJ2-5, the V gene TRBV5-5; D uncertain. Germline CDR1 reads SGHKS; CDR2 reads YYEKEE (reference sequence). The V gene lost 2 bases and the J gene lost 5 bases, with 13 bases spanning the gap. The CDR3 is 14 amino acids. In DNA, the CDR3 is TGTGCCAGCAGCTTCCTACTGGTGGGGGAGACCCAGTACTTC. Encoded protein: CASSFLLVGETQYF. Supplemented by reference TRBV5-5 and TRBJ2-5, the full variable domain reads DAGVTQSPTHLIKTRGQQVTLRCSPISGHKSVSWYQQVLGQGPQFIFQYYEKEERGRGNFPDRFSARQFPNYSSELNVNALLLGDSALYLCASSFLLVGETQYFGPGTRLLVL.

The chain uses TRBV12-5 and TRBJ1-3, with D perhaps TRBD1 (6 bases). From germline, CDR1 is LGHNT and CDR2 FRNRAP. Trimming removed 4 bases from V and 5 bases from J, with 18 bases in between. The CDR3 length is 16 residues. CDR3 sequence: CASGSSGHRARNTIYF. As DNA, the CDR3 is TGTGCTAGTGGTTCGTCGGGCCACAGGGCGAGAAACACCATATATTTT.

V gene TRBV9 combines with J gene TRBJ2-1; D perhaps matches TRBD2 (6 bases). The V end lost 2 bases, the J end lost 5 bases, and 11 bases lay between the germline ends. CDR3 size: 14 residues. Germline CDR1 reads SGDLS; CDR2 reads YYNGEE. The CDR3 reads CASSVGSTHNEQFF. The CDR3 DNA reads as TGTGCCAGCAGCGTCGGGAGTACCCACAATGAGCAGTTCTTC.